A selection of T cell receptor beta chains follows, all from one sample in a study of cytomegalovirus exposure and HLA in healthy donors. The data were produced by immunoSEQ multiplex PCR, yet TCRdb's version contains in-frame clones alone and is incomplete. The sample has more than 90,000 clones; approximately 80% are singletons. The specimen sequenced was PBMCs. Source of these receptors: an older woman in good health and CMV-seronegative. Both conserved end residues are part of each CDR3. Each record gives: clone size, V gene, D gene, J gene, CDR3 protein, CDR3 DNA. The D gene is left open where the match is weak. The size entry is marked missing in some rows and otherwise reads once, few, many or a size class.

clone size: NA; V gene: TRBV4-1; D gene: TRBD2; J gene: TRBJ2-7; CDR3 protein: CASSQGPGSGRAGNEQYF; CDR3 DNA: TGCGCCAGCAGCCAAGGCCCCGGGAGCGGGAGGGCCGGGAACGAGCAGTACTTC
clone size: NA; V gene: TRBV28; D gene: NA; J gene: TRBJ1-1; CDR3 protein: CASSSIEAFF; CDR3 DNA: TGTGCCAGCAGTTCTATTGAAGCTTTCTTT
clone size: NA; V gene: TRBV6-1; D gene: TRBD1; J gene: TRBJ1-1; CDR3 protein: CASRVGTGTEAFF; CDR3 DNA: TGTGCCAGCAGAGTCGGGACAGGCACTGAAGCTTTCTTT
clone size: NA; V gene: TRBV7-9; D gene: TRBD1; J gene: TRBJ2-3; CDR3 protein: CASTKQGTADTQYF; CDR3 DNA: TGTGCCAGCACCAAACAGGGGACAGCAGATACGCAGTATTTT
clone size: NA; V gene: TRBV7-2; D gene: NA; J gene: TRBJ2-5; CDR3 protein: CASSFRQETQYF; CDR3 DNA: TGTGCCAGCAGCTTCAGACAAGAGACCCAGTACTTC
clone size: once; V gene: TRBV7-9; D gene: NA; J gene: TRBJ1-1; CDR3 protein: CASSLGFGPRGTEAFF; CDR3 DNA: TGTGCCAGCAGCTTAGGATTCGGGCCTAGGGGGACTGAAGCTTTCTTT
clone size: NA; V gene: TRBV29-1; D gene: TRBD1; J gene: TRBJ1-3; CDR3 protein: CSGQGSGNTIYF; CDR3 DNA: TGCAGCGGACAGGGGTCTGGAAACACCATATATTTT
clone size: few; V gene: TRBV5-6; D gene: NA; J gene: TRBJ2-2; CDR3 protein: CASSLGLGFDTRNTGELFF; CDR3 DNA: TGTGCCAGCAGCTTGGGGTTGGGTTTCGACACCCGGAACACCGGGGAGCTGTTTTTT
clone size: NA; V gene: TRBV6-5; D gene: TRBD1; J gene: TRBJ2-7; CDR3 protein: CASTPLRDRANEQYF; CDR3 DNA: TGTGCCAGCACCCCCCTCCGGGACAGGGCCAACGAGCAGTACTTC
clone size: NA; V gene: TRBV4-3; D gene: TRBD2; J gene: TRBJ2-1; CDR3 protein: CASSQEGTSGREQFF; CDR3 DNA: TGCGCCAGCAGCCAAGAGGGGACTAGCGGACGGGAGCAGTTCTTC
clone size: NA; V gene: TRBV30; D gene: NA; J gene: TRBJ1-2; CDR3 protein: CAWSMQAYGYTF; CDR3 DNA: TGTGCCTGGAGTATGCAGGCCTATGGCTACACCTTC
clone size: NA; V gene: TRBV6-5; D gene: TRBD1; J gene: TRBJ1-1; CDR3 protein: CASSFDRGGTEAFF; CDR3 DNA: TGTGCCAGCAGCTTTGACAGGGGCGGCACTGAAGCTTTCTTT
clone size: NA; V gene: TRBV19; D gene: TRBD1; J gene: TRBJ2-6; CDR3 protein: CASIEQGAQGSSGANVLTF; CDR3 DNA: TGTGCCAGTATCGAACAGGGGGCTCAGGGAAGCTCTGGGGCCAACGTCCTGACTTTC
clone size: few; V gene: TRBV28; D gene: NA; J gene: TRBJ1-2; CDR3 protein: CASSLLGGRVYGYTF; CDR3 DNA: TGTGCCAGCAGTCTCTTAGGGGGGAGGGTCTATGGCTACACCTTC
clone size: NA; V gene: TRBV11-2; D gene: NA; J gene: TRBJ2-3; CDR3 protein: CASSSGIPQYF; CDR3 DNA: TGTGCCAGCAGCTCCGGGATCCCGCAGTATTTT
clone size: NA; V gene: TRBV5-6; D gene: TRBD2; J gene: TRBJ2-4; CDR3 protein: CASSLNGGRAGNIQYF; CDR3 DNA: TGTGCCAGCAGCTTGAATGGCGGGAGGGCCGGGAACATTCAGTACTTC
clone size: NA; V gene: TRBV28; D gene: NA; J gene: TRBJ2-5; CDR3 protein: CASSLGPGQKETQYF; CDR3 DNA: TGTGCCAGCAGTTTAGGGCCGGGACAAAAGGAGACCCAGTACTTC
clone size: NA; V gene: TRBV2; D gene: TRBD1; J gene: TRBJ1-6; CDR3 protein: CASSEQGAGNSPLHF; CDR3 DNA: TGTGCCAGCAGTGAACAGGGGGCAGGTAATTCACCCCTCCACTTT
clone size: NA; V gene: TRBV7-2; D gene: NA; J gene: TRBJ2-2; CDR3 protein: CASSFGLNTGELFF; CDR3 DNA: TGTGCCAGCAGCTTTGGCTTGAACACCGGGGAGCTGTTTTTT
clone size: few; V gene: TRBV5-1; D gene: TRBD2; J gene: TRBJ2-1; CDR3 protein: CASSLVAGDLDEQFF; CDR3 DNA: TGCGCCAGCAGCTTGGTAGCGGGAGATCTCGATGAGCAGTTCTTC
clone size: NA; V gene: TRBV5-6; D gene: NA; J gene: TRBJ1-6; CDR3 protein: CASSSIGDNSPLHF; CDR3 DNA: TGTGCCAGCAGCTCTATCGGGGATAATTCACCCCTCCACTTT
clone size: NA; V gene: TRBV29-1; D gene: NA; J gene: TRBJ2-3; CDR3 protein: CSVGLVADTQYF; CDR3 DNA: TGCAGCGTTGGCCTAGTGGCAGATACGCAGTATTTT
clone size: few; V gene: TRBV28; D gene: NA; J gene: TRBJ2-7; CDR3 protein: CASLRENEQYF; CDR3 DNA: TGTGCCAGCCTTCGGGAGAACGAGCAGTACTTC
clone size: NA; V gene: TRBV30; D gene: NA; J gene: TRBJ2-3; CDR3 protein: CAWSVSGEGFTDTQYF; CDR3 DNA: TGTGCCTGGAGTGTCTCGGGAGAGGGGTTCACAGATACGCAGTATTTT
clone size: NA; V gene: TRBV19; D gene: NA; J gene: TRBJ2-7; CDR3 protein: CASSPGVRYEQYF; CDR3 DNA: TGTGCCAGTAGCCCGGGGGTCCGCTACGAGCAGTACTTC
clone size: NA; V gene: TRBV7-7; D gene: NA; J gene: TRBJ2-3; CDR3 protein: CASSLIGGTDTQYF; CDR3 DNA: TGTGCCAGCAGCTTAATAGGAGGCACAGATACGCAGTATTTT
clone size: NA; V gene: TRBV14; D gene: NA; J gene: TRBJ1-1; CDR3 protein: CASSPSVQGGIAFF; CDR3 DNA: TGTGCCAGCAGCCCTTCCGTCCAGGGCGGTATAGCTTTCTTT
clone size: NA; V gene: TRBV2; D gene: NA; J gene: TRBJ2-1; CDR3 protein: CASSDSFRTDNEQFF; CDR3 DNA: TGTGCCAGCAGTGACAGCTTCAGGACTGACAATGAGCAGTTCTTC
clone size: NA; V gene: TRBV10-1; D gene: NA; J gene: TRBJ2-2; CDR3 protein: CASSALNTGELFF; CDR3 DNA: TGCGCCAGCAGTGCTTTAAACACCGGGGAGCTGTTTTTT
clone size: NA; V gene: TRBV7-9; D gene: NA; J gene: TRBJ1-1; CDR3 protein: CASSLVSQNTEAFF; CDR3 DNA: TGTGCCAGCAGCTTAGTTTCCCAGAACACTGAAGCTTTCTTT
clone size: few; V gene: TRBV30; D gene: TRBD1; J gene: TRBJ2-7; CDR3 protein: CAWNWDSREQYF; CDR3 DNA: TGTGCCTGGAATTGGGACAGCCGTGAGCAGTACTTC
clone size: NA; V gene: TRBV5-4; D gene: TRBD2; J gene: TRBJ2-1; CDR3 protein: CASSSQFLAGGSYNEQFF; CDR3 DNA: TGTGCCAGCAGCTCTCAATTCCTAGCGGGGGGGTCCTACAATGAGCAGTTCTTC
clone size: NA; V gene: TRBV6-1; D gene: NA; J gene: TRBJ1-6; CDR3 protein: CASTPTGINNSPLHF; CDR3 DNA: TGTGCCAGCACCCCTACGGGGATTAATAATTCACCCCTCCACTTT
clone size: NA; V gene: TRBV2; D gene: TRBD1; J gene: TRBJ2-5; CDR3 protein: CASSTRTGRETQYF; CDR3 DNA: TGTGCCAGCAGTACCCGGACAGGGCGTGAGACCCAGTACTTC
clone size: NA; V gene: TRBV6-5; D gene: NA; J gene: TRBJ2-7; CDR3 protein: CASSYRRQSYEQYF; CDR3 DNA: TGTGCCAGCAGTTACCGAAGACAATCCTACGAGCAGTACTTC
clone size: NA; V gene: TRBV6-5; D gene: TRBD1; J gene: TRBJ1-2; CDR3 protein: CASSAAGGPAYGYTF; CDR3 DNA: TGTGCCAGCAGTGCTGCAGGGGGCCCGGCCTATGGCTACACCTTC
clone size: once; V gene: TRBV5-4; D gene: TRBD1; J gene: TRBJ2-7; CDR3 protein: CASTTGTGVPYEQYF; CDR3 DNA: TGTGCCAGCACCACCGGGACAGGGGTGCCCTACGAGCAGTACTTC
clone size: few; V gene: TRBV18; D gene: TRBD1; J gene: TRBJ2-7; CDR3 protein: CASSGTGDEQYF; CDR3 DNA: TGTGCCAGCTCCGGGACAGGGGACGAGCAGTACTTC
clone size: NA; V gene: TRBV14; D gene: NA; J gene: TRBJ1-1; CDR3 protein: CASSQDTDPTAEAFF; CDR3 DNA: TGTGCCAGCAGCCAAGATACAGACCCCACCGCTGAAGCTTTCTTT